The T cell receptor beta chain under discussion was sequenced for a study of cytomegalovirus exposure and HLA in healthy donors. Overall study context: There were about 85 million unique TCRs (from HLA-typed donors) in an early data release. Study results and caveats: What a later analysis showed was that several of the most significant clusters appeared linked to common viral pathogens.

Regarding this clone: Its antigen is not identified.

Donors had nominal health at sampling but likely had unrecorded immune exposures. The PCR used 60 Vbeta and 13 Jbeta primers. Clones were sequenced by immunoSEQ multiplex PCR, and TCRdb holds only the in-frame ones, with some missing. Its clone listing holds more than 40,000 clones. Germline values: CDR1 LNHDA, CDR2 SQIVND (reference sequence). The CDR3 extends over 14 amino acids. J lost 3 bases, V lost 5 bases, and 4 bases had no gene match. The sequence was collected from a woman in her forties in good health and CMV-seronegative. The rearrangement links TRBV19 to TRBJ1-1; 9 bases match TRBD1. Source material: PBMCs. CDR3 residues: CASSDRGRDTEAFF. The DNA of the CDR3 is TGTGCCAGTAGTGACAGGGGGAGAGACACTGAAGCTTTCTTT.